Each of the 32 T cell receptor beta chains below was sequenced from the same sample in a study of cytomegalovirus exposure and HLA in healthy donors. A multiplex PCR was run with 60 Vbeta primers and 13 Jbeta primers. The method was immunoSEQ multiplex PCR; TCRdb's version includes in-frame clones alone and lacks a portion of them. The sample holds a few hundred thousand clones, around 89% seen once. The specimen sequenced was PBMCs. These TCRs come from a woman between 18 and 29 years old in good health and CMV-seronegative.

The V and J genes are TRBV6-5 and TRBJ1-5, with D uncertain. The CDR3 loop spans 14 amino acids. CDR1 and CDR2 from the germline V gene are MNHEY and SVGAGI. Between the trimmed V and J ends, which lost 7 bases and 4 bases, there was a span of 14 bases. The CDR3 spells CASNSRSANQPQHF. In DNA form, the CDR3 reads TGTGCCAGCAACAGTAGGTCTGCTAATCAGCCCCAGCATTTT.

This clone was seen only once. V is TRBV27 and J is TRBJ2-7; D is possibly TRBD1 (5 bases). The CDR3 extends over 14 amino acids. Trimming removed 5 bases from V and 5 bases from J, with 16 bases in between. The germline CDR1 and CDR2 sequences are MNHEY and SMNVEV (reference sequence). The CDR3 nucleotides are TGTGCCAGCAGTCCCGTGACAGTGGGGCACGAGCAGTACTTC. This translates into CASSPVTVGHEQYF.

This clone was counted once. The chain recombines TRBV9 with TRBJ2-7, with a weak D call TRBD2 (6 bases). There are 14 residues in the CDR3. The germline V gene encodes CDR1 SGDLS and CDR2 YYNGEE. Between the trimmed V and J ends, which lost 0 bases and 2 bases, there was a span of 9 bases. The CDR3 nucleotides read TGTGCCAGCAGCGTAGATAGCGGTCCCTACGAGCAGTACTTC. Translated, it gives CASSVDSGPYEQYF.

The chain joins TRBV29-1 to TRBJ2-5, with TRBD1 as a possible D gene (5 bases). The J call is in doubt because the DNA end fits TRBJ2-7 better. Germline V lookup: CDR1 SQVTM, CDR2 ANQGSEA. CDR3 size: 12 residues. This chain's CDR3 is CSVTPTVGEQYF. CDR3 nucleotide sequence: TGCAGCGTTACTCCGACAGTCGGCGAGCAGTACTTC.

The chain recombines TRBV7-9 with TRBJ2-7, with 13 bases lining up with TRBD2. Germline-derived CDR1 and CDR2 are SEHNR and FQNEAQ (reference sequence). The V gene end was trimmed by 5 bases and the J gene end by 5 bases; junction bases not matched to a gene: 9. The CDR3 has 16 residues. CDR3 coding DNA: TGTGCCAGCAGCGGGGGACTAGCGGGATGGGTCCACGAGCAGTACTTC. Translating it yields CASSGGLAGWVHEQYF.

The chain joins TRBV6-5 to TRBJ2-7; a possible D gene is TRBD2 (6 bases). The CDR3 spans 14 residues. Trimming left V 2 bases short and J 5 bases short, with 13 bases between. The germline V gene has CDR1 MNHEY and CDR2 SVGAGI. DNA for the CDR3: TGTGCCAGCAGTTACGGGGGGAGTGTGCACGAGCAGTACTTC. Protein product: CASSYGGSVHEQYF.

The chain carries TRBV4-3 and TRBJ2-7, with a possible D match to TRBD1 (6 bases). CDR3 length: 21 amino acids. CDR1 and CDR2 (germline): LGHNA, YSLEER. Trimming stripped 0 bases from V and 0 bases from J, with 27 bases between. The DNA for the CDR3 is TGCGCCAGCAGCCAAGATTTAAAGGCCAGTCGGACTGAACAGGGCTCCTACGAGCAGTACTTC. Translating gives CASSQDLKASRTEQGSYEQYF.

J is TRBJ2-7 and V is TRBV11-2, with 8 nucleotides matching TRBD2. The trim removed 5 bases at V and 4 bases at J, leaving 19 bases unmatched. Germline CDR1 SGHAT, CDR2 FQNNGV. There are 18 residues in the CDR3. DNA for the CDR3: TGTGCCAGCAGCCCCATAAAGCGGGGGTGGGGTACCCGGTACGAGCAGTACTTC. It codes for CASSPIKRGWGTRYEQYF.

This chain connects TRBV7-2 to TRBJ1-2; 8 bases match TRBD1. The trim removed 5 bases at V and 6 bases at J, leaving 8 bases unmatched. There are 14 residues in the CDR3. Germline lookup yields CDR1 SGHTA and CDR2 FQGNSA. This chain's CDR3 is CASSPIWGQDGYTF. For the CDR3, the DNA is TGTGCCAGCAGCCCCATATGGGGACAGGATGGCTACACCTTC. The full variable domain, rest sourced from reference TRBV7-2 and TRBJ1-2, is GAGVSQSPSNKVTEKGKDVELRCDPISGHTALYWYRQSLGQGLEFLIYFQGNSAPDKSGLPSDRFSAERTGGSVSTLTIQRTQQEDSAVYLCASSPIWGQDGYTFGSGTRLTVV.

This clone was seen once. V usage is TRBV27 and J usage is TRBJ2-4; D is uncertain. There are 14 residues in the CDR3. The V end lost 0 bases, the J end lost 1 base, and 4 bases lay between the germline ends. The germline V gene encodes CDR1 MNHEY and CDR2 SMNVEV (reference sequence). The CDR3 here is CASSLSRAKNIQYF. The CDR3 DNA sequence: TGTGCCAGCAGTTTATCTCGGGCCAAAAACATTCAGTACTTC.

This clone appeared once. This chain connects TRBV10-1 to TRBJ2-1; unclear D gene. The CDR3 is 11 residues long. CDR1 and CDR2 (germline): WNHNN, SYGVQD (reference sequence). V lost 3 bases and J 7 bases, leaving 4 bases between the germline ends. The CDR3 loop reads CASSDLNEQFF. The CDR3 bases are TGCGCCAGCAGTGACTTAAATGAGCAGTTCTTC.

The CDR3 nucleotides are TGTGCCAGCAGTCAAGGGGACACCCGGACTGGTGAAAAACTGTTTTTT. It encodes CASSQGDTRTGEKLFF. This chain joins TRBV11-2 and TRBJ1-4; possible D gene TRBD1, 6 bases. The V gene's germline CDR1 is SGHAT and CDR2 FQNNGV. CDR3 size: 16 residues. Trimming took 6 bases from V and 7 from J, leaving 21 bases between them.

This clone was observed once. The chain uses TRBV7-2 and TRBJ2-7, with 12 bases aligning to TRBD2. Germline V gene lookup returns CDR1 SGHTA and CDR2 FQGNSA. The CDR3 consists of 17 residues. Unmatched junction bases numbered 8, after V lost 5 bases and J lost 0 bases. The CDR3 sequence: CASSHGLAGSLSYEQYF. The CDR3 nucleotides are TGTGCCAGCAGCCACGGACTAGCGGGATCACTCTCCTACGAGCAGTACTTC.

The rearrangement joins TRBV11-2 to TRBJ2-2; TRBD2 agrees at 8 bases. The CDR3 consists of 17 residues. V shed 5 bases and J 4 bases; nucleotides not matched to a gene: 12. Germline V CDR1 and CDR2: SGHAT, FQNNGV. The DNA for the CDR3 is TGTGCCAGCAGCCCCCGTGCTAGCGGGTGGGGCACCGGGGAGCTGTTTTTT. This codes for CASSPRASGWGTGELFF. Full variable domain (outside the CDR3, taken from reference TRBV11-2 and TRBJ2-2): EAGVAQSPRYKIIEKRQSVAFWCNPISGHATLYWYQQILGQGPKLLIQFQNNGVVDDSQLPKDRFSAERLKGVDSTLKIQPAKLEDSAVYLCASSPRASGWGTGELFFGEGSRLTVL.

The rearrangement links TRBV13 to TRBJ1-3; D gene ambiguous. CDR3 length equals 13 residues. Germline CDR1 and CDR2: PRHDT and FYEKMQ (reference sequence). Trimming cost V 0 bases and J 7 bases, with 7 bases left between them. The CDR3 loop reads CASSLGWENTIYF. In DNA, the CDR3 is TGTGCCAGCAGCTTAGGATGGGAGAACACCATATATTTT.

This clone has more than one count but fewer than ten. The chain couples TRBV5-1 to TRBJ2-7; weak D call: TRBD1 (5 bases). Trimming removed 3 bases at V and 0 bases at J, with 13 bases between. CDR3 length: 15 amino acids. Germline assignment: CDR1 SGHRS and CDR2 YFSETQ. This CDR3 is CASSSTGLSSYEQYF. The CDR3 region has the DNA TGCGCCAGCAGCTCTACAGGCTTAAGCTCCTACGAGCAGTACTTC.

V usage is TRBV7-9 and J usage is TRBJ1-5, with 10 bases matching TRBD1. This CDR3 region has 15 residues. The germline V gene encodes CDR1 SEHNR and CDR2 FQNEAQ (reference sequence). Trimming removed 5 bases from V and 3 bases from J; junction bases left unmatched: 4. The CDR3 is CASSRDRGPNQPQHF. CDR3 coding DNA: TGTGCCAGCAGCAGGGACAGGGGCCCCAATCAGCCCCAGCATTTT.

The V and J genes are TRBV6-1 and TRBJ1-2; no definite D call. The germline V and J ends were trimmed by 3 bases and 6 bases, with 14 bases remaining between them. CDR1 and CDR2 (germline): MNHNS, SASEGT. This CDR3 comprises 14 residues. The CDR3 nucleotides read TGTGCCAGCAGTGACCCGGGGAGGTGGCATGGCTACACCTTC. This encodes CASSDPGRWHGYTF.

The chain joins TRBV10-2 to TRBJ1-1, with D perhaps TRBD1 (5 bases). Germline values: CDR1 WSHSY, CDR2 SAAADI. Between the trimmed V and J ends, which lost 6 bases and 1 base, there was a span of 12 bases. CDR3 length: 14 amino acids. In DNA form, the CDR3 reads TGCGCCAGCAGAGATTCAGGGAAGAACACTGAAGCTTTCTTT. Its translation is CASRDSGKNTEAFF.

In the case of this clone: The sample contains more than one DNA sequence encoding this CDR3. The V call is TRBV9, the J call TRBJ2-1; a possible D gene is TRBD2 (6 bases). This CDR3 has 15 residues. Per the germline V gene, CDR1 is SGDLS and CDR2 is YYNGEE. The ends were cut back, 0 bases at V and 2 bases at J, with 9 bases in the middle. The CDR3 here is CASSVDGGAYNEQFF. The CDR3 nucleotides are TGTGCCAGCAGCGTAGACGGGGGAGCCTACAATGAGCAGTTCTTC.

The J gene is TRBJ1-6, the V gene TRBV5-5, with D possibly matching TRBD1 (6 bases). The germline V and J ends were trimmed by 4 bases and 0 bases, with 14 bases remaining between them. Germline V gene lookup returns CDR1 SGHKS and CDR2 YYEKEE (reference sequence). CDR3 length equals 17 residues. CDR3 bases: TGTGCCAGCAGCCTACGGACAGAATACTCCTATAATTCACCCCTCCACTTT. The encoded protein is CASSLRTEYSYNSPLHF.

The genes are TRBV5-1 and TRBJ2-3, with TRBD1 identical over 7 bases. V was pared by 3 bases and J by 2 bases, with 12 bases of the junction left unmatched. The CDR3 length is 17 residues. Germline-derived CDR1 and CDR2 are SGHRS and YFSETQ. This chain's CDR3 is CASSWDARDRDTDTQYF. The DNA of the CDR3 is TGCGCCAGCAGCTGGGACGCTCGGGACAGAGACACAGATACGCAGTATTTT.

J is TRBJ2-7 and V is TRBV19, with TRBD1 identical over 12 bases. The CDR3 length is 15 residues. In germline, CDR1 is LNHDA, CDR2 SQIVND (reference sequence). The ends lost 6 bases at V and 5 bases at J; junction bases unmatched: 8. The CDR3 coding sequence is TGTGCCAGTAGCATCCCCGGGACAGGGGGCAACGAGCAGTACTTC. Protein sequence: CASSIPGTGGNEQYF.

The V and J genes are TRBV7-9 and TRBJ2-7; D gene uncertain. The CDR3 runs to 12 residues. Germline CDR1 is SEHNR and CDR2 is FQNEAQ (reference sequence). Trimming removed 1 base from V and 4 bases from J, with 5 bases in between. The chain's CDR3 is CASSLVSYEQYF. The DNA for the CDR3 is TGTGCCAGCAGCTTAGTTTCGTACGAGCAGTACTTC. Together with reference TRBV7-9 and TRBJ2-7, the CDR3 gives the full variable domain: DTGVSQNPRHKITKRGQNVTFRCDPISEHNRLYWYRQTLGQGPEFLTYFQNEAQLEKSRLLSDRFSAERPKGSFSTLEIQRTEQGDSAMYLCASSLVSYEQYFGPGTRLTVT.

This clone was seen just once. The CDR3 loop is CASSPEPRGGDGYTF. CDR3 nucleotides: TGCGCCAGCAGCCCAGAACCGCGCGGGGGGGATGGCTACACCTTC. The rearrangement joins TRBV4-3 to TRBJ1-2, with D perhaps matching TRBD1 (5 bases). From germline, CDR1 is LGHNA and CDR2 YSLEER. This CDR3 comprises 15 residues. Trimming removed 4 bases at V and 6 bases at J, with 18 bases between.

The genes are TRBV9 and TRBJ2-1; TRBD2 aligns across 14 bases. The V gene end was trimmed by 2 bases and the J gene end by 9 bases; junction bases not matched to a gene: 4. This CDR3 has 15 amino acids. CDR1 is SGDLS and CDR2 is YYNGEE in the germline V gene. This CDR3 reads CASSVRTSGRIEQFF. CDR3 in DNA: TGTGCCAGCAGCGTTCGGACTAGCGGGAGGATTGAGCAGTTCTTC.

This clone was observed once. J is TRBJ2-7 and V is TRBV21-1; whether TRBD1, the table's D call, matches the DNA was not checked. TRBV21-1 is recorded as a pseudogene. This CDR3 has 15 amino acids. This CDR3 is CASSKAAGQSYEQYF. In nucleotides, the CDR3 is TGTGCCAGCAGCAAAGCCGCGGGACAGTCCTACGAGCAGTACTTC.

V usage is TRBV6-5 and J usage is TRBJ1-1, with 8 positions matching TRBD1. This CDR3 has 15 amino acids. V lost 10 bases to trimming and J lost 1 base; unmatched junction nucleotides: 11. Germline-derived CDR1 and CDR2 are MNHEY and SVGAGI. This chain's CDR3 is CAIMRQGLRNTEAFF. The CDR3 DNA reads TGTGCCATCATGAGACAGGGGCTAAGGAACACTGAAGCTTTCTTT.

The chain uses TRBV5-1 and TRBJ2-6, with 11 bases matching TRBD1. This CDR3 region has 20 residues. Germline assignment: CDR1 SGHRS and CDR2 YFSETQ. The V and J ends lost 4 bases and 0 bases, in that order; junction bases with no gene match: 12. The CDR3 DNA reads TGCGCCAGCAGCCTCGCCGGACAGGGGGCAAGACCCTCTGGGGCCAACGTCCTGACTTTC. Translating it yields CASSLAGQGARPSGANVLTF.

The V call is TRBV7-6, the J call TRBJ1-1; a possible D gene is TRBD1 (6 bases). The CDR3 length is 15 residues. V lost 5 bases, J lost 4 bases, and 17 bases lay in between. Germline CDR1 reads SGHVS; CDR2 reads FNYEAQ. The CDR3 sequence is CASSPSGGVGTEAFF. The CDR3 nucleotides are TGTGCCAGCAGCCCCAGTGGGGGCGTGGGCACTGAAGCTTTCTTT.

The rearrangement joins TRBV5-4 to TRBJ2-7, with TRBD2 identical over 12 bases. Germline CDR1 reads SGHNT; CDR2 reads YYREEE (reference sequence). Losses at the gene ends were 2 bases for V and 2 bases for J; bases not matched to a gene: 2. This CDR3 comprises 15 residues. The DNA of the CDR3 is TGTGCCAGCAGCTTAGGACTAGCGGGAACCTACGAGCAGTACTTC. This gives the protein CASSLGLAGTYEQYF.

The chain couples TRBV7-2 to TRBJ2-3, with a possible D match to TRBD1 (6 bases). The germline V gene has CDR1 SGHTA and CDR2 FQGNSA. Trimming removed 1 base from V and 5 bases from J, with 13 bases in between. This CDR3 contains 15 residues. In DNA form, the CDR3 reads TGTGCCAGCAGCTTAGAGTGGCTAGGGGGAGATACGCAGTATTTT. Protein: CASSLEWLGGDTQYF.